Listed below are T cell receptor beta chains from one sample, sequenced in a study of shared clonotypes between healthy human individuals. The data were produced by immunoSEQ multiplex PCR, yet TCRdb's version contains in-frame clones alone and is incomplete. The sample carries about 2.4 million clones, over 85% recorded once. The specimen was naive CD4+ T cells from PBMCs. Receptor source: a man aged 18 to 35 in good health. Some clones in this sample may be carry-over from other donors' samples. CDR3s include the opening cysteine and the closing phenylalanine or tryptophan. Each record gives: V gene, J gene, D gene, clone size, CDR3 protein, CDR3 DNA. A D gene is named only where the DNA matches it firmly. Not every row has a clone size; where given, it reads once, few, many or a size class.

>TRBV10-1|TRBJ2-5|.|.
CASSEPIQGGETQYF
TGCGCCAGCAGTGAGCCGATACAGGGGGGGGAGACCCAGTACTTC
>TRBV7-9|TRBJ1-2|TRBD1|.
CASSLNTGGGGYTF
TGTGCCAGCAGCCTCAATACAGGGGGCGGCGGCTACACCTTC
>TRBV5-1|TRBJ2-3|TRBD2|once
CASSVMGLAGGAAQYF
TGCGCCAGCAGTGTTATGGGACTAGCGGGAGGGGCGGCGCAGTATTTT
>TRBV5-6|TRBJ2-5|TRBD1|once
CASSTRTGFLGETQYF
TGTGCCAGCAGCACGCGGACAGGCTTTCTTGGAGAGACCCAGTACTTC
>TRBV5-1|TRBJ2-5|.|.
CASSLYGRETQYF
TGCGCCAGCAGCTTGTACGGCAGGGAGACCCAGTACTTC
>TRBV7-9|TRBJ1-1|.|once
CASSLVQDTEAFF
TGTGCCAGCAGCTTAGTACAGGACACTGAAGCTTTCTTT
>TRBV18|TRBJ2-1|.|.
CASSPPGARSSYNEQFF
TGTGCCAGCTCACCACCCGGGGCTAGAAGCTCCTACAATGAGCAGTTCTTC
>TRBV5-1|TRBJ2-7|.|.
CASRSTGGEQYF
TGCGCCAGCAGGAGTACGGGCGGCGAGCAGTACTTC
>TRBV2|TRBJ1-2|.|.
CASRMLVGANYGYTF
TGTGCCAGCAGAATGCTTGTAGGAGCTAACTATGGCTACACCTTC
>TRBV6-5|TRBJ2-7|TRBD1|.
CASRRTGGKNYEQYF
TGTGCCAGCAGACGGACAGGGGGGAAAAACTACGAGCAGTACTTC
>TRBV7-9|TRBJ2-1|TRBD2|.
CASSPGTSGRYEQFF
TGTGCCAGCAGCCCAGGGACTAGCGGGAGGTATGAGCAGTTCTTC
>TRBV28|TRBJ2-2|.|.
CASSSVRENTGELFF
TGTGCCAGCAGTTCCGTCCGGGAGAACACCGGGGAGCTGTTTTTT
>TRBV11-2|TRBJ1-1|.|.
CASSGNGEAFF
TGTGCCAGCAGCGGGAACGGTGAAGCTTTCTTT
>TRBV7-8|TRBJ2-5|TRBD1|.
CASRPGQTQETQYF
TGTGCCAGCAGACCGGGACAGACGCAAGAGACCCAGTACTTC
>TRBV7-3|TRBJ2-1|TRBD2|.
CASSLRGTSGLYNEQFF
TGTGCCAGCAGCTTAAGGGGGACTAGCGGCTTATACAATGAGCAGTTCTTC
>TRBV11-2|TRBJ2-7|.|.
CASSLSPKSSYEQYF
TGTGCCAGCAGCTTATCTCCTAAAAGCTCCTACGAGCAGTACTTC
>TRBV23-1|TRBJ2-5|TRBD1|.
CASSHRQGQETQYF
TGCGCCAGCAGTCATCGACAGGGCCAAGAGACCCAGTACTTC
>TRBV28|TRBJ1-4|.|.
CASSLKYRPLAGSNEKLFF
TGTGCCAGCAGTTTAAAATACCGACCGTTGGCGGGGAGTAATGAAAAACTGTTTTTT
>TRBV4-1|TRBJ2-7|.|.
CASSQPQRYPLYEQYF
TGCGCCAGCAGCCAACCTCAACGGTACCCCCTCTACGAGCAGTACTTC
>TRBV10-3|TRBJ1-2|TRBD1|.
CAISERDRGTVVSGYTF
TGTGCCATCAGTGAGAGGGACAGGGGCACTGTTGTCTCTGGCTACACCTTC
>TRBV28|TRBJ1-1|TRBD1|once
CASILRPGQGNTEAFF
TGTGCCAGCATCCTTCGGCCGGGACAGGGGAACACTGAAGCTTTCTTT
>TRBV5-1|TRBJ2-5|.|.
CASSLAGPEGTQYF
TGCGCCAGCAGCTTGGCTGGTCCAGAAGGGACCCAGTACTTC
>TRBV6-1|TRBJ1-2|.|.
CASSEGLPDYGYTF
TGTGCCAGCAGTGAAGGTCTCCCGGACTATGGCTACACCTTC
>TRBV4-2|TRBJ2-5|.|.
CASSQEGETQYF
TGTGCCAGCAGCCAAGAAGGGGAGACCCAGTACTTC
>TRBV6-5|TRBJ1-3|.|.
CASSNRNFRNTIYF
TGTGCCAGCAGTAACAGGAATTTCCGAAACACCATATATTTT
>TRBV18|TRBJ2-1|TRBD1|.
CASSSKQGGPYNEQFF
TGTGCCAGCTCATCTAAACAAGGGGGCCCCTACAATGAGCAGTTCTTC
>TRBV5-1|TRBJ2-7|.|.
CASSLAGGTYEQYF
TGCGCCAGCAGCTTGGCCGGCGGGACCTACGAGCAGTACTTC
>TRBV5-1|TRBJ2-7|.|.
CASSPETGPTIHFF
TGCGCCAGCAGCCCTGAAACAGGGCCAACAATCCATTTCTTC
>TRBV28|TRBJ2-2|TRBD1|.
CASSLSTGALPELFF
TGTGCCAGCAGTTTATCTACAGGGGCCCTCCCGGAGCTGTTTTTT
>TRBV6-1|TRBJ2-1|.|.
CASIVNSEYNEQFF
TGTGCCAGCATTGTGAATAGCGAGTACAATGAGCAGTTCTTC
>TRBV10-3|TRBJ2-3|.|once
CAISESLVGADTQYF
TGTGCCATCAGTGAGTCACTAGTGGGGGCAGATACGCAGTATTTT
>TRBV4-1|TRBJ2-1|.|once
CASSPGWGDEQFF
TGCGCCAGCAGCCCAGGTTGGGGTGATGAGCAGTTCTTC
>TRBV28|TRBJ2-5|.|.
CASSLGSRTQETQYF
TGTGCCAGCAGTTTAGGTTCAAGGACCCAAGAGACCCAGTACTTC
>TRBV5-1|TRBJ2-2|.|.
CASSFGTMNTGELFF
TGCGCCAGCAGCTTCGGCACTATGAACACCGGGGAGCTGTTTTTT
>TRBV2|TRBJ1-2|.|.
CASSAYEGGGGYGYTF
TGTGCCAGCAGTGCCTACGAGGGAGGGGGAGGCTATGGCTACACCTTC
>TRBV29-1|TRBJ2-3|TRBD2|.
CSVDDGRVDTQYF
TGCAGCGTTGATGACGGGAGGGTTGATACGCAGTATTTT
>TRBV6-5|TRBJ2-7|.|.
CASSYPGRGLEQYF
TGTGCCAGCAGTTATCCGGGGCGGGGCCTCGAGCAGTACTTC
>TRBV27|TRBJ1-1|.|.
CASSQSLIGLGTEAFF
TGTGCCAGCAGCCAAAGTTTAATTGGCCTTGGCACTGAAGCTTTCTTT
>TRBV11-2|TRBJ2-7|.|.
CASSLDRYEQYF
TGTGCCAGCAGCTTAGATAGGTACGAGCAGTACTTC
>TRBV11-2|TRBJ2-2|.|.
CASSFGFGGTGELFF
TGTGCCAGCAGCTTCGGGTTCGGCGGCACCGGGGAGCTGTTTTTT
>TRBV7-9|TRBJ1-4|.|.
CASSLVVWGTPSNEKLFF
TGTGCCAGCAGCTTAGTGGTCTGGGGTACTCCCAGTAATGAAAAACTGTTTTTT
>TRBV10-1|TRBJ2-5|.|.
CASSESIWVGLETQYF
TGCGCCAGCAGTGAGTCGATTTGGGTAGGCCTGGAGACCCAGTACTTC
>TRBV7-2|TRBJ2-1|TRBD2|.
CASSVLAGVVNEQFF
TGTGCCAGCAGCGTCCTAGCGGGAGTGGTCAATGAGCAGTTCTTC
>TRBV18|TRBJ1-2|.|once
CASSRGVAENYGYTF
TGTGCCAGCTCACGGGGGGTAGCAGAAAACTATGGCTACACCTTC
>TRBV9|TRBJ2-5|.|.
CASSLNSPQGRETQYF
TGTGCCAGCAGCCTTAACTCACCACAGGGACGAGAGACCCAGTACTTC
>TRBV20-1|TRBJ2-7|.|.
CTPDAPYEQYF
TGCACCCCTGACGCGCCCTACGAGCAGTACTTC
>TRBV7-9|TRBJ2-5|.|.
CASSQRQANQETQYF
TGTGCCAGCAGCCAAAGACAGGCGAACCAAGAGACCCAGTACTTC
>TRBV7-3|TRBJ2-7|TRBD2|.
CASSLEPSGYEQYF
TGTGCCAGCAGCTTAGAGCCTAGCGGATACGAGCAGTACTTC
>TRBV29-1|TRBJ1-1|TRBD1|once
CSVEGGTGGYGEAFF
TGCAGCGTTGAAGGGGGGACAGGGGGCTATGGTGAAGCTTTCTTT
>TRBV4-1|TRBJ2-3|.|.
CASSRVFLSTDTQYF
TGCGCCAGCAGCCGGGTTTTCCTTAGCACAGATACGCAGTATTTT
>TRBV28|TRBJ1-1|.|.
CATSWTYSNEAFF
TGTGCCACCTCCTGGACCTATTCGAACGAAGCTTTCTTT